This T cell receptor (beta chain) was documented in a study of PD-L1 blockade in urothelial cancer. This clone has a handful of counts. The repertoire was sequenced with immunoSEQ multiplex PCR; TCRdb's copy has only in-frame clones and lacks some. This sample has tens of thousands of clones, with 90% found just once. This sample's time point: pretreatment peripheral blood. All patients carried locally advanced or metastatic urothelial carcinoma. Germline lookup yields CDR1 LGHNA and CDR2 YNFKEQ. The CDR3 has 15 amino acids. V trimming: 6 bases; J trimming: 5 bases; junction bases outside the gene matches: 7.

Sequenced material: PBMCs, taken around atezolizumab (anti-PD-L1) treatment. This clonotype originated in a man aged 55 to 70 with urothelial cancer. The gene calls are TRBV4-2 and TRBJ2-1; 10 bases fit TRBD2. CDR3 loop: CASRSLAGVHNEQFF. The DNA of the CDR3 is TGTGCCAGCAGGAGCCTAGCGGGAGTCCACAATGAGCAGTTCTTC.